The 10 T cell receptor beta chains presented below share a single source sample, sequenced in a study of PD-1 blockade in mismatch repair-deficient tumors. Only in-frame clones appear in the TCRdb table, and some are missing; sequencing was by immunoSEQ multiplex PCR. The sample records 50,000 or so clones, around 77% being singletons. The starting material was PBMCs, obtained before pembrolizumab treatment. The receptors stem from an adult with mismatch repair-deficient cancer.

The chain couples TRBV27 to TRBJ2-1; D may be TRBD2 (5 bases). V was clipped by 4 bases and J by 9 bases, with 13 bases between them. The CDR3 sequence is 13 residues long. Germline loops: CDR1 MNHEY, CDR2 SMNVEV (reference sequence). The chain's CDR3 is CASSSITRTEQFF. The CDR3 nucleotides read TGTGCCAGCAGTTCCATAACTAGGACTGAGCAGTTCTTC.

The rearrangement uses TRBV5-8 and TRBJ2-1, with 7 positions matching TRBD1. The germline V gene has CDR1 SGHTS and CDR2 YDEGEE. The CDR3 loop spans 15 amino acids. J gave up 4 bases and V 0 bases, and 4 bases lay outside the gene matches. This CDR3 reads CASSLGQGQYNEQFF. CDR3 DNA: TGTGCCAGCAGCTTGGGACAGGGACAGTACAATGAGCAGTTCTTC.

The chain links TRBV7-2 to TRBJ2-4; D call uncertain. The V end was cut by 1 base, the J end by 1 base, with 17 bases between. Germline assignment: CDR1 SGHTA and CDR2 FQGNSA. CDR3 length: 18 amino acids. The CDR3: CASSLVVGLAGAKNIQYF. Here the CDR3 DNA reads TGTGCCAGCAGCTTAGTAGTTGGGTTAGCCGGGGCCAAAAACATTCAGTACTTC.

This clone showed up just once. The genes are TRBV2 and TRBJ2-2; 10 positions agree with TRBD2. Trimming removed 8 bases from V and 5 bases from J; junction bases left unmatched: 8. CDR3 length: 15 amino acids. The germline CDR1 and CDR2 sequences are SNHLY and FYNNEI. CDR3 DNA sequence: TGTGCCAGCTACCAACTAGCGGGGTCGACCGGGGAGCTGTTTTTT. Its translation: CASYQLAGSTGELFF.

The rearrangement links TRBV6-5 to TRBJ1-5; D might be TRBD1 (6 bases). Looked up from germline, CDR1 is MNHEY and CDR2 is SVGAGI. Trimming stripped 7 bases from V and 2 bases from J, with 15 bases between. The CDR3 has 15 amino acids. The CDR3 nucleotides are TGTGCCAGCAAACAGGGACGTAGTGGCAATCAGCCCCAGCATTTT. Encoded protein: CASKQGRSGNQPQHF.

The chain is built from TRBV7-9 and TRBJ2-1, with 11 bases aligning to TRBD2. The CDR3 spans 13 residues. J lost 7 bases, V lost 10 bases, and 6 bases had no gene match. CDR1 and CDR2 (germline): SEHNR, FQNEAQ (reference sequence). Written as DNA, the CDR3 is TGTGCCACCTCTCCTAGCGGGGGGAATGAGCAGTTCTTC. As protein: CATSPSGGNEQFF.

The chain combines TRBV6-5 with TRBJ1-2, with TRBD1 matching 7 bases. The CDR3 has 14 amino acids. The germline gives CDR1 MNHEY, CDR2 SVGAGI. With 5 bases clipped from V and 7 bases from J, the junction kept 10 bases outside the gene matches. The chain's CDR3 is CASSLGTEASGYTF. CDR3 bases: TGTGCCAGCAGTCTAGGGACAGAGGCGTCTGGCTACACCTTC.

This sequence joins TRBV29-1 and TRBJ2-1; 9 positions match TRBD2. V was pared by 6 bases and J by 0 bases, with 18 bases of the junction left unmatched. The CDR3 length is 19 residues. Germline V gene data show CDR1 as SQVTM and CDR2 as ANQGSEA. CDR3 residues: CSVEWGLALLQRSYNEQFF. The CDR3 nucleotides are TGCAGCGTGGAATGGGGACTAGCTTTATTACAACGCTCCTACAATGAGCAGTTCTTC.

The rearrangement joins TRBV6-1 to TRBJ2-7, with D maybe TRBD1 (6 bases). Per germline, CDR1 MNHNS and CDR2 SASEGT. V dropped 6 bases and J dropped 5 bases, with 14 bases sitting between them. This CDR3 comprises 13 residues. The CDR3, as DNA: TGTGCCAGCAGGCCCACAGGGCCGAACGAGCAGTACTTC. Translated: CASRPTGPNEQYF.

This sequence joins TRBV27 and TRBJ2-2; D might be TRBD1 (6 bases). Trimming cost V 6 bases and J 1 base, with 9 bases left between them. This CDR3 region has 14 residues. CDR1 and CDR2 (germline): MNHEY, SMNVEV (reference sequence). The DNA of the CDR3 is TGTGCCAGCAGCCCGGGACAGAACACCGGGGAGCTGTTTTTT. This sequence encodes CASSPGQNTGELFF.